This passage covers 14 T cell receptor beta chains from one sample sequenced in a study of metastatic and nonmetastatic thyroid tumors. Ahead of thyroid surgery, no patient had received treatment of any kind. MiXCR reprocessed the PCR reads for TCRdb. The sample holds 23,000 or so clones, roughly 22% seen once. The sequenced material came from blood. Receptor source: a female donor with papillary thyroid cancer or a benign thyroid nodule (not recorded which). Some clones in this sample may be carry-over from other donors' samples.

Here the CDR3 reads CASSRKIRDRGNEKLFF. Written as DNA, the CDR3 is TGTGCCAGCAGCCGAAAAATCCGGGACAGGGGTAATGAAAAACTGTTTTTT. This chain joins TRBV7-9 and TRBJ1-4; TRBD1 matches 10 bases. Germline V gene lookup returns CDR1 SEHNR and CDR2 FQNEAQ (reference sequence). V dropped 5 bases and J dropped 4; count of bases not matched to a gene: 10. The length of the CDR3 is 17 residues.

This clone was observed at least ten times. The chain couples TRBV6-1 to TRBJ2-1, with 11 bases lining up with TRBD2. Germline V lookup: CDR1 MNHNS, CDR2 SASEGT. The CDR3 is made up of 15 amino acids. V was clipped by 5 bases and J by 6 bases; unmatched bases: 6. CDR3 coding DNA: TGTGCCAGCAGTTTCACTAGCGGGAGTTCCAATGAGCAGTTCTTC. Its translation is CASSFTSGSSNEQFF.

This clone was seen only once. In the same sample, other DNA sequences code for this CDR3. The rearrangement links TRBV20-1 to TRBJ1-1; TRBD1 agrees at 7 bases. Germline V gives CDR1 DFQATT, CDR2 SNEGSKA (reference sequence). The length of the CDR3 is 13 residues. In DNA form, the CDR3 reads TGCAGCGCAAGACAGGGATTGAACACTGAAGCTTTCTTT. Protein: CSARQGLNTEAFF.

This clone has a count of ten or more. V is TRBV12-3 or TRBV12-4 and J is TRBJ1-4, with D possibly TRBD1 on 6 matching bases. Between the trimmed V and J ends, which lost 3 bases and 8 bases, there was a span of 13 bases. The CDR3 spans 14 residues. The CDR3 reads CASSLERGFEKLFF. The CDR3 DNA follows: TGTGCCAGCAGTTTGGAAAGGGGGTTCGAAAAACTGTTTTTT.

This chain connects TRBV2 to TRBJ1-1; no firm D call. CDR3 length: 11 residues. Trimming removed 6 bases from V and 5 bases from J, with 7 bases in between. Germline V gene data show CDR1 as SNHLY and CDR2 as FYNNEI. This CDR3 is CASRVRTEAFF. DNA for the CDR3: TGTGCCAGCAGGGTTCGGACTGAAGCTTTCTTT.

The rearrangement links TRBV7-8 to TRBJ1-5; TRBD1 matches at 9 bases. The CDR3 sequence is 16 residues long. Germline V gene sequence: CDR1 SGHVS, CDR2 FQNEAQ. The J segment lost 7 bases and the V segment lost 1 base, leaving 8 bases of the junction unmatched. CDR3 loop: CASSLDGTGTGQPQHF. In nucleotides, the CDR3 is TGTGCCAGCAGCTTAGATGGGACAGGGACGGGGCAGCCCCAGCATTTT.

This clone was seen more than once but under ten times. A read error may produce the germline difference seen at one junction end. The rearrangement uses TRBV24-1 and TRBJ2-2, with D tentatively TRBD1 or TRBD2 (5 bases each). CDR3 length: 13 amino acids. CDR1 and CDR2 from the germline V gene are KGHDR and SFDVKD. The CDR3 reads CATSGGNTGQLFF. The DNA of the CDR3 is TGTGCCACCAGTGGGGGGAACACCGGGCAGCTGTTTTTT.

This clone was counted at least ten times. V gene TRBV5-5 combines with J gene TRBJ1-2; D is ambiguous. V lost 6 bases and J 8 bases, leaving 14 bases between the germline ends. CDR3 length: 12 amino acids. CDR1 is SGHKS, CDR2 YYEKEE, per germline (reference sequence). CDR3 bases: TGTGCCAGCAAAAGCGTGTGGAGAGGCTACACCTTC. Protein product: CASKSVWRGYTF.

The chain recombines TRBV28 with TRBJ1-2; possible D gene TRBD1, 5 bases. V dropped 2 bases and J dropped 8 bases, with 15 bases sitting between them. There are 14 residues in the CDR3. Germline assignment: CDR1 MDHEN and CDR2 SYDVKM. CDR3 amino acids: CASSLVQVVGGYTF. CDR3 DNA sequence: TGTGCCAGCAGTTTAGTACAGGTGGTCGGGGGCTACACCTTC.

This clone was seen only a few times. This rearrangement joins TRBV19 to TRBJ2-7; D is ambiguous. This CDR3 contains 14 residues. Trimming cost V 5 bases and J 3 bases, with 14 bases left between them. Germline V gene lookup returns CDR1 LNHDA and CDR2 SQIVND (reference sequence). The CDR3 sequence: CASSPGPAVYEQYF. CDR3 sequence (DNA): TGTGCCAGTAGTCCTGGGCCTGCGGTCTACGAGCAGTACTTC. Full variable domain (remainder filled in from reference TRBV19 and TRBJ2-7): DGGITQSPKYLFRKEGQNVTLSCEQNLNHDAMYWYRQDPGQGLRLIYYSQIVNDFQKGDIAEGYSVSREKKESFPLTVTSAQKNPTAFYLCASSPGPAVYEQYFGPGTRLTVT.

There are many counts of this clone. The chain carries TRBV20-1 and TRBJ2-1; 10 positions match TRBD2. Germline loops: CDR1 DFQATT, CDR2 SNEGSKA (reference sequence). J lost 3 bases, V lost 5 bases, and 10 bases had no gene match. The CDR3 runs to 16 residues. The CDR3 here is CSALPPLAGVYNEQFF. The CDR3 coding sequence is TGCAGTGCTCTCCCACCCCTAGCGGGAGTCTACAATGAGCAGTTCTTC.

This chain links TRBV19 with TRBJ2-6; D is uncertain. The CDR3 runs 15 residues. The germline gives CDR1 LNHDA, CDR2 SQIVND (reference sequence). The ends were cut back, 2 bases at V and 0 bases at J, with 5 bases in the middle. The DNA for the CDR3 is TGTGCCAGTAGTATAAAGAACTCTGGGGCCAACGTCCTGACTTTC. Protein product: CASSIKNSGANVLTF.

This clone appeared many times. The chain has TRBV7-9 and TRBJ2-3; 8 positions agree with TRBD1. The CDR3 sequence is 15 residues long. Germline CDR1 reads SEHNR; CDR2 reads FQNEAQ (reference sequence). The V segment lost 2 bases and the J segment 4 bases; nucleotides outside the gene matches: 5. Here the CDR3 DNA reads TGTGCCAGCAGCTTAAGACAGGGGCTGGCAGATACGCAGTATTTT. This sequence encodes CASSLRQGLADTQYF.

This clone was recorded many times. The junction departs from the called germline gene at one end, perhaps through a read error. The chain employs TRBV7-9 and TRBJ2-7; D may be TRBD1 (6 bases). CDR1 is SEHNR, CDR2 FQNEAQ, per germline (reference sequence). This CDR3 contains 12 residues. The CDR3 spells CASSLRQANTHF. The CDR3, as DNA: TGTGCCAGCAGCCTACGACAGGCTAATACACACTTC.